This T cell receptor (beta chain) was found in a study of regulatory T cells in long-lasting Graves disease. Findings and caveats of the study: Whereas new patients shared some 970 public clonotypes, persistent patients shared more, at 2,500 to 3,500.

Time point noted: newly diagnosed GD, antithyroid drugs for less than 3 months. PBMC-extracted RNA yielded the TCR library. The CDR3 has 15 residues. CDR1 is MNHEY and CDR2 is SVGEGT in the germline V gene. The V gene lost 3 bases and the J gene lost 5 bases, with 16 bases spanning the gap. Arm-PCR with iRepertoire HTBI primers amplified the CDR3 regions for these TCR beta libraries. In TCRdb, the multiplex PCR reads were re-called with MiXCR into one record per CDR3 protein. The profile shows about 620,000 distinct CDR3 sequences, under 20% of them singletons. This clonotype was seen ten or more times. The target antigen is unknown. The data also belong to a second study, concerning T cells in Graves' hyperthyroidism and ophthalmopathy. That publication notes: The HTBI set primed first-round TCR CDR3 RT-PCR. Most clonotypes that expanded in the thyroid above 0.001 also showed up in blood.

The clonotype was recovered from a woman aged 25 to 39 with Graves disease. The material sequenced was peripheral blood mononuclear cells (PBMCs), taken at new diagnosis, from a patient treated with antithyroid drugs. The rearrangement joins TRBV6-2 or TRBV6-3 to TRBJ2-5; D unresolved. The CDR3 sequence is CASSYASAGEETQYF. The CDR3 DNA reads TGTGCCAGCAGTTATGCCAGTGCAGGCGAGGAGACCCAGTACTTC.